This T cell receptor (beta chain) was profiled in a study of T cells in narcolepsy. The data were produced by immunoSEQ multiplex PCR, yet TCRdb's version contains in-frame clones alone and is incomplete. This table holds about 20,000 clones, around four fifths found once. This receptor was taken from a human donor in good health. The sequenced sample consisted of memory (CD45RA-) CD4+ T cells from blood.

The CDR3 region has the DNA TGCAGTGCTAGAGCGGAGACTGAAGCTTTCTTT. Translating gives CSARAETEAFF. V is TRBV20-1 and J is TRBJ1-1; D not certain. Trimming stripped 1 base from V and 5 bases from J, with 5 bases between. Germline V gives CDR1 DFQATT, CDR2 SNEGSKA (reference sequence). There are 11 residues in the CDR3.